Below, one TCR beta chain is given with its context. Antigen unknown. The CDR3 spans 16 residues. Germline values: CDR1 LNHNV, CDR2 YYDKDF (reference sequence). A universal primer site came from template switching; cDNA carried unique molecular identifiers. Via MiXCR, TCRdb re-called the 5' RACE reads, giving one row per CDR3 protein. The top ten clones hold 0.25% to 0.3% of a sample with around 1.7 million distinct CDR3 sequences, around a third of them seen once. This specimen comes from a study of identical twins. Study-level points and caveats: Models underestimated how often monozygotic twins shared out-of-frame TCR alpha.

This clonotype was obtained from a newborn girl in good health. This chain connects TRBV15 to TRBJ2-1, with D perhaps assigned TRBD1 or TRBD2 (5 bases each). The J call may not be correct, given that the DNA end is closer to TRBJ2-7. Sequencing was performed on cord blood. The CDR3 DNA follows: TGTGCCACCAGCAGAGATGCCCCGAGGGGTTACAATGAGCAGTACTTC. Its protein product is CATSRDAPRGYNEQYF.